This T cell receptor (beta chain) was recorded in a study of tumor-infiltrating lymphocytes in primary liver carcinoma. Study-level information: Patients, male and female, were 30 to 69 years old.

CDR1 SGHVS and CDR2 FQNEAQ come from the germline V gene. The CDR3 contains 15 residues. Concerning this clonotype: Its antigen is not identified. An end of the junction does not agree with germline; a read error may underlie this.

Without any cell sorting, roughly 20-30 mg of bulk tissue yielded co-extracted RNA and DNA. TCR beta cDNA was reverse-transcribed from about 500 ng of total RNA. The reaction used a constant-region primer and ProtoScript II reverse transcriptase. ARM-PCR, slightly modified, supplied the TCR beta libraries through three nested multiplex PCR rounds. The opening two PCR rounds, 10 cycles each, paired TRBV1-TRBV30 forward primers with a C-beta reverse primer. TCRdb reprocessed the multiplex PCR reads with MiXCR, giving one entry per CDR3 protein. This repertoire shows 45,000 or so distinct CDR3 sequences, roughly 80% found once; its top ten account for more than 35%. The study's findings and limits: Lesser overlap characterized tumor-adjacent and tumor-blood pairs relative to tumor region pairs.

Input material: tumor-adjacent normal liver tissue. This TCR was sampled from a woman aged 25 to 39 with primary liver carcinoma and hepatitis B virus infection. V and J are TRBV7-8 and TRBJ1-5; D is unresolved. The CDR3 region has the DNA TGTACCAGCAGCTTAGCACAGAGCCTAAATCAGCCCCAGCATTTT. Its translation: CTSSLAQSLNQPQHF.